This TCR beta chain was recovered during a study of shared clonotypes between healthy human individuals. Study details: Donors had three CD4 naive, three CD4 memory, two CD8 naive and one CD8 memory plate apiece.

Measured with immunoSEQ multiplex PCR; TCRdb has only the in-frame clones, and not every one. The data hold around 750,000 clones, with around 72% observed a single time. The receptor comes from a woman younger than 45 in good health. What was sequenced was memory CD4+ T cells sorted from blood. The sample's subset: CD45RA-negative fraction.

The CDR3 DNA sequence: TGTGCCAGCAGTTTACGGACAGGGGATCAGCCCCAGCATTTT. Encoded protein: CASSLRTGDQPQHF. V gene TRBV28 combines with J gene TRBJ1-5; 9 bases line up with TRBD1. In germline, CDR1 is MDHEN, CDR2 SYDVKM. J gave up 5 bases and V 2 bases, and 1 base lay outside the gene matches. The CDR3 length is 14 residues.